This T cell receptor beta chain was identified in a study of T cell repertoires in cytomegalovirus infection. Study-level information: Both a matching HLA type and CMV infection were indicated by public TCR beta signatures. The study's findings and limits: Clonotype analysis showed dominance of the ex vivo response by HLA-C-restricted CMV-specific TCR beta clonotypes.

TCRdb reprocessed the reads with MiXCR, giving one entry per CDR3 protein. The sample contains 80,000 to 90,000 distinct CDR3 sequences, 40% to 50% of which appear only once. CDR1 is SGHTA, CDR2 FQGNSA, per germline. CDR3 length: 11 amino acids. V was cut by 8 bases and J by 2 bases, with 5 bases left in between. This clonotype was detected a few times. The antigen is not known. Source: CD8+ T cells from cultured PBMCs, taken from culture after CMV antigen stimulation. This TCR was recovered from a human donor in good health (CMV status not recorded). Some clones in this sample may be carry-over from other donors' samples. This rearrangement joins TRBV7-2 to TRBJ2-3; D is ambiguous. In DNA form, the CDR3 reads TGTGCCAGCTTATACACAGATACGCAGTATTTT. It encodes CASLYTDTQYF.